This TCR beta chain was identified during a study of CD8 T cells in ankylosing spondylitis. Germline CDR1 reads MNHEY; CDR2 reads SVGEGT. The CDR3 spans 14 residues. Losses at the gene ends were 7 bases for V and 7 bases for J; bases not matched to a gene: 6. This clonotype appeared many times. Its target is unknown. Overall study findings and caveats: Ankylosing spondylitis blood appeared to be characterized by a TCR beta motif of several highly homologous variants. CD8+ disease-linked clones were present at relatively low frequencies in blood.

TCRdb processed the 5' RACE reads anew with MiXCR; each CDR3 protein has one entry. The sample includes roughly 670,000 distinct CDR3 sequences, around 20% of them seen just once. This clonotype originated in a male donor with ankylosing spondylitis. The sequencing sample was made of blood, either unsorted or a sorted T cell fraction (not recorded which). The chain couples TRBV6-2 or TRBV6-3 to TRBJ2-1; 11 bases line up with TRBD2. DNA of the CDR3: TGTGCCAGCACAAGGCCTAGCGGGGGGAATGAGCAGTTCTTC. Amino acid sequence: CASTRPSGGNEQFF.